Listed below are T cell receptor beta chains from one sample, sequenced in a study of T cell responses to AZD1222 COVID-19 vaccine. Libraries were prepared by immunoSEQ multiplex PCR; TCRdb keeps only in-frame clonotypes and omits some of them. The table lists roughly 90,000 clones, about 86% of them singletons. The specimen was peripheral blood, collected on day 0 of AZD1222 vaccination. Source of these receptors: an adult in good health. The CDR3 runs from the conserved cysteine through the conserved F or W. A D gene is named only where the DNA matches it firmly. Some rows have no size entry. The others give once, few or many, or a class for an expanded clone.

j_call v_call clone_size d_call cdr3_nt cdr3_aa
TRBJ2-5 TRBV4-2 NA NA TGTGCCAGCAGCCAAGAATTCGGGACTGCAGAAGAGACCCAGTACTTC CASSQEFGTAEETQYF
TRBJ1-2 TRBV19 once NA TGTGCCAGTACTTACGGTGCTGGCAATAACTATGGCTACACCTTC CASTYGAGNNYGYTF
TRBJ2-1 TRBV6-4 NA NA TGTGCCAGCAGCCCCAACTGGGGGGCGGATGAGCAGTTCTTC CASSPNWGADEQFF
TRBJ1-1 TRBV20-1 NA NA TGCAGTGCTAGTCCCAGGGGCTCTGAAGCTTTCTTT CSASPRGSEAFF
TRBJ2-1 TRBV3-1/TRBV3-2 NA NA TGTGCCAGCAGCCACCGGGGCCTCTCCTACAATGAGCAGTTCTTC CASSHRGLSYNEQFF
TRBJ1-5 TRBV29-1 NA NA TGCAGCGTGGGGGACTTCTGGCAGCCCCAGCATTTT CSVGDFWQPQHF
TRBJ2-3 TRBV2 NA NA TGTGCCAGCAGTGAACCTAGTGCGGGTACGCAGTATTTT CASSEPSAGTQYF
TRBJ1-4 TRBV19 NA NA TGTGCCAGTAGTATCTTGGCAGGAGCTAATGAAAAACTGTTTTTT CASSILAGANEKLFF
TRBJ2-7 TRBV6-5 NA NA TGTGCCAGCAGCATCTTACGAGAGCAGTACTTC CASSILREQYF
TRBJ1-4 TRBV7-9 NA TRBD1 TGTGCCAGCAGCTTCAGGGTGACAGGGTCGGATGAAAAACTGTTTTTT CASSFRVTGSDEKLFF